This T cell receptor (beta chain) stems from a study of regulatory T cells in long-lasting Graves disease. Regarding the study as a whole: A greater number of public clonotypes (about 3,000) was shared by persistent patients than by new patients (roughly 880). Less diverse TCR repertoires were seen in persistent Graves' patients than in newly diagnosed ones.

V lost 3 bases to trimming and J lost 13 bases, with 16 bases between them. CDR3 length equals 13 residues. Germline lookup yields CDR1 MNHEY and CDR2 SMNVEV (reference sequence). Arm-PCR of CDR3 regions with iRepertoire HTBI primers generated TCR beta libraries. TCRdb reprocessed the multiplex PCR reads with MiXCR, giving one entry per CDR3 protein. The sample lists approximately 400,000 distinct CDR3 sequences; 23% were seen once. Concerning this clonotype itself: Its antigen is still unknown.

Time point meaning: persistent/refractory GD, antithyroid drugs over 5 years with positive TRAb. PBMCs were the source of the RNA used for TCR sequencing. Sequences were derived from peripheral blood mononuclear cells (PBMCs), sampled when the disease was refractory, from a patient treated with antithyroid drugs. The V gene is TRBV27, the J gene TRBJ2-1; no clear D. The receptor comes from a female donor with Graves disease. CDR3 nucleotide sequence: TGTGCCAGCAGTTTGCATACAGCCGGAGAACAGTTCTTC. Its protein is CASSLHTAGEQFF.